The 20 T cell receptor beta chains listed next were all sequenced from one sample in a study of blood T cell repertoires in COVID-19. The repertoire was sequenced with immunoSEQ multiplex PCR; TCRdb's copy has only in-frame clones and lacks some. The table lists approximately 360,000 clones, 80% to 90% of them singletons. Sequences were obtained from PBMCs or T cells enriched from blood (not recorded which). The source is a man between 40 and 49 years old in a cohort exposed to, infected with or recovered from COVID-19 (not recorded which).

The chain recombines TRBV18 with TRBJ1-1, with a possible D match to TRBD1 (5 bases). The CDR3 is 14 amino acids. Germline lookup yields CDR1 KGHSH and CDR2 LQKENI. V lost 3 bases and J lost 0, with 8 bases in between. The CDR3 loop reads CASSPWGLNTEAFF. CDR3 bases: TGTGCCAGCTCACCTTGGGGCCTGAACACTGAAGCTTTCTTT.

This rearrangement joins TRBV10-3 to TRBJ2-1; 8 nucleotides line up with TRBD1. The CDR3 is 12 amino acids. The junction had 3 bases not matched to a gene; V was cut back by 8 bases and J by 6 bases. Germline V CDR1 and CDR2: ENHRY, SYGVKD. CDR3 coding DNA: TGTGCCATCGGACAGGGAATCAATGAGCAGTTCTTC. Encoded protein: CAIGQGINEQFF.

The CDR3 reads CASSFKRDTIYEQYF. The CDR3 bases are TGCGCCAGCAGCTTTAAGCGGGATACGATCTACGAGCAGTACTTC. J is TRBJ2-7 and V is TRBV5-1; 7 bases match TRBD2. With V trimmed by 2 bases and J by 3 bases, 8 bases remained unmatched. The CDR3 sequence is 15 residues long. The germline CDR1 and CDR2 sequences are SGHRS and YFSETQ. Looking up the rest from reference TRBV5-1 and TRBJ2-7 gives the full variable domain: KAGVTQTPRYLIKTRGQQVTLSCSPISGHRSVSWYQQTPGQGLQFLFEYFSETQRNKGNFPGRFSGRQFSNSRSEMNVSTLELGDSALYLCASSFKRDTIYEQYFGPGTRLTVT.

This chain's CDR3 is CTSSTRLHLCFNEQFF. CDR3 coding DNA: TGCACCAGCAGCACTCGACTCCACCTTTGCTTCAATGAGCAGTTCTTC. The chain links TRBV1 to TRBJ2-1; TRBD2, as called in the table, went unchecked against the DNA. TRBV1 has pseudogene status. The CDR3 is 16 residues long.

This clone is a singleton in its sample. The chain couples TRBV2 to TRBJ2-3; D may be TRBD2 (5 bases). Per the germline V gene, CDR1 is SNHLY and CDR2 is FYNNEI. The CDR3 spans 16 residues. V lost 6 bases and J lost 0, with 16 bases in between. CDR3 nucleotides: TGTGCCAGCAGGAGGGCAGATTCAACTAGCACAGATACGCAGTATTTT. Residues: CASRRADSTSTDTQYF.

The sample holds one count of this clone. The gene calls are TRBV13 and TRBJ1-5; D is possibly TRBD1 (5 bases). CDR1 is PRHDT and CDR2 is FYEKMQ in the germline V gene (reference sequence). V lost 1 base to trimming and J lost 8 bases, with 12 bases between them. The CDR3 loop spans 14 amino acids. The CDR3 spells CASSLVREGEPQHF. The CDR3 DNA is TGTGCCAGCAGCTTAGTCAGGGAAGGCGAGCCCCAGCATTTT.

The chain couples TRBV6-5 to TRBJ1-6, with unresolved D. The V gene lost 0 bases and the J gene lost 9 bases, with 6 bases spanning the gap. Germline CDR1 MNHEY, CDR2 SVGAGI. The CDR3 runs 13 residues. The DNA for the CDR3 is TGTGCCAGCAGTTACTCGATGCGTTCACCCCTCCACTTT. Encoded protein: CASSYSMRSPLHF.

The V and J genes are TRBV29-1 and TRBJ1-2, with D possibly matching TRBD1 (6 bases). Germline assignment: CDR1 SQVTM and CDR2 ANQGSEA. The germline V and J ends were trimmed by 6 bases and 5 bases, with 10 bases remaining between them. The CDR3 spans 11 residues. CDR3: CSVVQGYGYTF. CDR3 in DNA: TGCAGCGTCGTCCAGGGGTATGGCTACACCTTC.

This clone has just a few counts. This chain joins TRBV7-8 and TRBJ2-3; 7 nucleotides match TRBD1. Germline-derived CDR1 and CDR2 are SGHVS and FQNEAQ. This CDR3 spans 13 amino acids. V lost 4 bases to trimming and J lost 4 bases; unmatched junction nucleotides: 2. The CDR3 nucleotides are TGTGCCAGCAGCTGGCAGGGGGCAGATACGCAGTATTTT. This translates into CASSWQGADTQYF.

CDR3 in DNA: TGCGCCAGCAGCTTGGGACAGGGGGCGGTTGGTGAAAAACTGTTTTTT. This translates into CASSLGQGAVGEKLFF. The V and J genes are TRBV5-1 and TRBJ1-4; TRBD1 matches at 10 bases. Germline values: CDR1 SGHRS, CDR2 YFSETQ. The CDR3 sequence is 16 residues long. V was clipped by 0 bases and J by 7 bases; unmatched bases: 6. Together with reference TRBV5-1 and TRBJ1-4, the CDR3 gives the full variable domain: KAGVTQTPRYLIKTRGQQVTLSCSPISGHRSVSWYQQTPGQGLQFLFEYFSETQRNKGNFPGRFSGRQFSNSRSEMNVSTLELGDSALYLCASSLGQGAVGEKLFFGSGTQLSVL.

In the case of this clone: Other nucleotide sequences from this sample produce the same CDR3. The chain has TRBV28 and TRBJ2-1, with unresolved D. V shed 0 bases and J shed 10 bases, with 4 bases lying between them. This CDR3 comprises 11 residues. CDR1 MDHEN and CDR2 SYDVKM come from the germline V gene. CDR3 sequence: CASSLWREQFF. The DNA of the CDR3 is TGTGCCAGCAGTTTATGGCGAGAGCAGTTCTTC.

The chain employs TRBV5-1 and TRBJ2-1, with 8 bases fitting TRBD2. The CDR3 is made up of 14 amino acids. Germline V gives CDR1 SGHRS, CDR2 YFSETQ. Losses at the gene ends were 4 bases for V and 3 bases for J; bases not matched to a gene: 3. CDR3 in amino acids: CASSISGNYNEQFF. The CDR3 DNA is TGCGCCAGCAGCATTAGCGGGAACTACAATGAGCAGTTCTTC. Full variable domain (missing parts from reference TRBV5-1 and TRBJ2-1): KAGVTQTPRYLIKTRGQQVTLSCSPISGHRSVSWYQQTPGQGLQFLFEYFSETQRNKGNFPGRFSGRQFSNSRSEMNVSTLELGDSALYLCASSISGNYNEQFFGPGTRLTVL.

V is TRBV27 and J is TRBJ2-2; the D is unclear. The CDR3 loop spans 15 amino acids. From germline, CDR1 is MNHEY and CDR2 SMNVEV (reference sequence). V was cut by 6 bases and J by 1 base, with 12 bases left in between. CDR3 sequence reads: CASRYSRLNTGELFF. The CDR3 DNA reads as TGTGCCAGCAGATATAGCAGATTGAACACCGGGGAGCTGTTTTTT.

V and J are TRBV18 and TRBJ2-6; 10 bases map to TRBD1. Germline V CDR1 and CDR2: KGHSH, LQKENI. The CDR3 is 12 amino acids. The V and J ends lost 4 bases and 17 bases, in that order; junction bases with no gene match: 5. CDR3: CASSQDRGSMTF. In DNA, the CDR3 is TGTGCCAGCTCACAGGACAGGGGGTCCATGACTTTC.

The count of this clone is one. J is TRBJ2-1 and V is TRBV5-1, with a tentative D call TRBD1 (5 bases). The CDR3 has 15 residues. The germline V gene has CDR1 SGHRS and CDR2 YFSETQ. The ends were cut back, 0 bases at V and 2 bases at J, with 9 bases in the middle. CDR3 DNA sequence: TGCGCCAGCAGCTTGGGACAGATCACCTACAATGAGCAGTTCTTC. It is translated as CASSLGQITYNEQFF.

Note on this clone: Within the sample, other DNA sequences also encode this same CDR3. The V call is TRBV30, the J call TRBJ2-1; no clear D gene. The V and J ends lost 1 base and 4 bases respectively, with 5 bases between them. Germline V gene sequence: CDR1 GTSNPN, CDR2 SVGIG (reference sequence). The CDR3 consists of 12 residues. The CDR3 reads CAWSAGYNEQFF. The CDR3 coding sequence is TGTGCCTGGAGTGCCGGGTACAATGAGCAGTTCTTC.

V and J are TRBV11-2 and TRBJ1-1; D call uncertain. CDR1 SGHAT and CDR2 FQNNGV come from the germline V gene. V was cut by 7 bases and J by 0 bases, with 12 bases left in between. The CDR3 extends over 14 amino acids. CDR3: CASTQNSLNTEAFF. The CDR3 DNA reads TGTGCCAGCACCCAAAACAGTCTGAACACTGAAGCTTTCTTT.

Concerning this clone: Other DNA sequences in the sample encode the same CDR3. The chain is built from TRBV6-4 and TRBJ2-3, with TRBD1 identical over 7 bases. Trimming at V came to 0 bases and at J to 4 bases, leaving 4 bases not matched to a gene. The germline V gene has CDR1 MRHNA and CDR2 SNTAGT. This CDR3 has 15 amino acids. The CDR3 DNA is TGTGCCAGCAGTGACTCGAGGCAGGGGGCAGATACGCAGTATTTT. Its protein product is CASSDSRQGADTQYF.

CDR3 amino acids: CASAPGGARYEQYF. The CDR3, as DNA: TGTGCCAGCGCCCCTGGAGGGGCCCGATACGAGCAGTACTTC. This chain links TRBV5-8 with TRBJ2-7; D is perhaps TRBD2 (6 bases). The CDR3 is 14 residues long. Germline V gives CDR1 SGHTS, CDR2 YDEGEE. Trimming took 7 bases from V and 4 from J, leaving 18 bases between them.

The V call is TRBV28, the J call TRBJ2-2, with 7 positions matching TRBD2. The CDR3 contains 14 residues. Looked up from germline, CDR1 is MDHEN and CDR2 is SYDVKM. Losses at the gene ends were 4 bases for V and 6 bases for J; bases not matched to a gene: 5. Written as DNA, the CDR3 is TGTGCCAGCAGTTCGGGAGGAAGCGCCGGGGAGCTGTTTTTT. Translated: CASSSGGSAGELFF.